This T cell receptor beta chain was identified during a study of neurological immune-mediated disorders. V was cut by 5 bases and J by 11 bases, with 15 bases left in between. CDR1 is DFQATT and CDR2 is SNEGSKA in the germline V gene (reference sequence). CDR3 length equals 12 residues. This clonotype was seen repeatedly, ten times or more. MiXCR, run by TCRdb on the 5' RACE reads, gives a single entry per CDR3 protein. The sample lists about 65,000 distinct CDR3 sequences; approximately 4.1% were seen once. The clonotype originates from a man in his forties or fifties with multiple sclerosis. The genes are TRBV20-1 and TRBJ1-4, with unresolved D. Sequenced sample: PBMCs. CDR3 sequence: CSAAPLGWKLFF. Written as DNA, the CDR3 is TGCAGTGCTGCCCCGCTCGGGTGGAAACTGTTTTTT.